This T cell receptor (beta chain) comes out of a study of T and B cells in COVID-19 patients. Study-level findings and limits: Blood from mildly ill patients while symptomatic, and early samples from severe cases, were scarce.

V was cut by 5 bases and J by 0 bases, with 5 bases left in between. The germline V gene encodes CDR1 KGHSH and CDR2 LQKENI. This CDR3 comprises 12 residues. Blood genomic DNA input for TRB amplification was about 240-550 ng. Multiplex PCR with BIOMED2 TRB-A/B primer pools amplified TRB rearrangements. TCRdb re-analysed the multiplex PCR reads in MiXCR, keeping a single row per CDR3 protein. The table records about 18,000 distinct CDR3 sequences, around 35% of them present only once. Of note for this clonotype: What it binds is not known.

Sequencing used blood. The clonotype originates from a human donor with active COVID-19. The V call is TRBV18, the J call TRBJ2-7; D unresolved. CDR3 amino acids: CASSSSSYEQYF. The CDR3, as DNA: TGTGCCAGCTCATCCAGCTCCTACGAGCAGTACTTC.